Presented here are 11 T cell receptor beta chains from one specimen sequenced in a study of cytomegalovirus exposure and HLA in healthy donors. The PCR was carried out with 60 Vbeta primers and 13 Jbeta primers. Clones were read by immunoSEQ multiplex PCR, and TCRdb kept only the in-frame ones, dropping some. The table shows approximately 100,000 clones, with 76% occurring only once. Sequencing was done on a sample of PBMCs. The source is a woman between 50 and 59 years old in good health and CMV-seropositive.

This clone came up once. V usage is TRBV7-5 and J usage is TRBJ2-2; the table calls TRBD1, which could not be checked here. TRBV7-5 is described as a pseudogene. The CDR3 has 16 residues. DNA for the CDR3: TGTGCCAGAAGCTCTTTAGGGACAGCTAACACCGGGGAGCTGTTTTTT. Encoded protein: CARSSLGTANTGELFF.

The CDR3 is CSVEFSDLSYEQYF. The CDR3 region has the DNA TGCAGCGTTGAATTTAGCGACCTCTCCTACGAGCAGTACTTC. This chain joins TRBV29-1 and TRBJ2-7; a weak D match, TRBD2 (5 bases). The CDR3 consists of 14 residues. The V end lost 2 bases, the J end lost 0 bases, and 11 bases lay between the germline ends. Per the germline V gene, CDR1 is SQVTM and CDR2 is ANQGSEA.

The chain employs TRBV6-6 and TRBJ1-4, with 9 bases that match TRBD1. CDR3 length: 14 amino acids. In germline, CDR1 is MNHNY, CDR2 SVGAGI (reference sequence). The V segment lost 6 bases and the J segment 4 bases; nucleotides outside the gene matches: 3. The CDR3 coding sequence is TGTGCCAGCAGCAGACAGGGGGGTAATGAAAAACTGTTTTTT. Its protein is CASSRQGGNEKLFF.

This clone was detected only a few times. This chain uses TRBV7-9 with TRBJ2-1, with 9 bases matching TRBD1. CDR1 and CDR2 (germline): SEHNR, FQNEAQ (reference sequence). This CDR3 has 16 amino acids. V shed 2 bases, J shed 7 bases, and the junction held 9 bases outside the gene matches. The CDR3 spells CASSLLWTGAGNEQFF. The DNA for the CDR3 is TGTGCCAGCAGCTTACTCTGGACAGGGGCGGGTAATGAGCAGTTCTTC.

V is TRBV7-9 and J is TRBJ2-7; 7 bases agree with TRBD1. The V segment lost 5 bases and the J segment 1 base; nucleotides outside the gene matches: 5. This CDR3 is built from 14 residues. Germline CDR1 is SEHNR and CDR2 is FQNEAQ (reference sequence). CDR3 loop: CASSRVGQSYEQYF. The CDR3 bases are TGTGCCAGCAGCCGCGTGGGACAGTCCTACGAGCAGTACTTC.

This clone has more than one count but fewer than ten. The chain combines TRBV10-3 with TRBJ2-1; 12 bases agree with TRBD2. Germline CDR1 is ENHRY and CDR2 is SYGVKD. This CDR3 is 15 amino acids long. J was trimmed by 5 bases and V by 5 bases; bases with no gene match: 4. The CDR3 sequence is CAISSGLAGNNEQFF. The CDR3 DNA is TGTGCCATCAGTTCGGGACTAGCGGGCAACAATGAGCAGTTCTTC.

The rearrangement uses TRBV7-8 and TRBJ1-2; no clear D gene. Between the trimmed V and J ends, which lost 5 bases and 4 bases, there was a span of 8 bases. The CDR3 is 12 residues long. Germline V gene lookup returns CDR1 SGHVS and CDR2 FQNEAQ. CDR3 bases: TGTGCCAGCAGCGCAACAATCTATGGCTACACCTTC. This translates into CASSATIYGYTF.

The rearrangement uses TRBV6-1 and TRBJ1-1; D not certain. The CDR3 is 13 residues long. Trimming took 2 bases from V and 3 from J, leaving 7 bases between them. Germline lookup yields CDR1 MNHNS and CDR2 SASEGT. CDR3 sequence reads: CASSERQDTEAFF. CDR3 DNA: TGTGCCAGCAGTGAAAGACAAGACACTGAAGCTTTCTTT.

Here the CDR3 DNA reads TGTGCCAGCAGCCCCCGGAGGGCCAATCAGCCCCAGCATTTT. Translating it yields CASSPRRANQPQHF. The V and J genes are TRBV7-8 and TRBJ1-5; D remains ambiguous. Deletions cut 5 bases from V and 3 bases from J, with 11 bases between. The germline V gene encodes CDR1 SGHVS and CDR2 FQNEAQ. The CDR3 extends over 14 amino acids. The variable domain in full, with the rest retrieved from reference TRBV7-8 and TRBJ1-5, is GAGVSQSPRYKVAKRGQDVALRCDPISGHVSLFWYQQALGQGPEFLTYFQNEAQLDKSGLPSDRFFAERPEGSVSTLKIQRTQQEDSAVYLCASSPRRANQPQHFGDGTRLSIL.

J is TRBJ1-1 and V is TRBV27, with 7 bases aligning to TRBD1. Germline V CDR1 and CDR2: MNHEY, SMNVEV (reference sequence). The CDR3 sequence is 17 residues long. With V trimmed by 6 bases and J by 2 bases, 15 bases remained unmatched. The CDR3 spells CASSPVDRDRVNTEAFF. The CDR3 DNA is TGTGCCAGCAGCCCCGTAGATCGGGACAGAGTTAACACTGAAGCTTTCTTT.

V usage is TRBV6-1 and J usage is TRBJ1-6; possible D gene TRBD1, 6 bases. V lost 7 bases and J lost 7, with 11 bases in between. The germline CDR1 and CDR2 sequences are MNHNS and SASEGT. The CDR3 covers 13 residues. CDR3 sequence reads: CASMQGQNSPLHF. CDR3 DNA sequence: TGTGCCAGCATGCAGGGGCAAAATTCACCCCTCCACTTT.